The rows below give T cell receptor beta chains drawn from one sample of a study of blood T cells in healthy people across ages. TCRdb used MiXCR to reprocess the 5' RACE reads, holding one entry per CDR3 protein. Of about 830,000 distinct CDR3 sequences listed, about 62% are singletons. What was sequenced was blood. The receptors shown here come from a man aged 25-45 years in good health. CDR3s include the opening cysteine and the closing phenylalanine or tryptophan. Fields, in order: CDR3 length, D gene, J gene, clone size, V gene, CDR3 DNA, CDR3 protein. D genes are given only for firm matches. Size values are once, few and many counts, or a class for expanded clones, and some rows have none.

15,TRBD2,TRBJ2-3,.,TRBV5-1,TGCGCCAGCAGCCTCGGGGTAGCGGGACTAGATGCGCAGTATTTT,CASSLGVAGLDAQYF
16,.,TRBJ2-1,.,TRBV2,TGTGCCAGCAGGGCCGGGACAACGGCCTATTACAATGAGCAGTTCTTC,CASRAGTTAYYNEQFF
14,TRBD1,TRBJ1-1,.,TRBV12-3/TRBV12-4,TGTGCCAGCAGTTCCGCCGGACAGGTAGACCAGGCTTTCTTT,CASSSAGQVDQAFF
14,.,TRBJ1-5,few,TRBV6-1,TGTGCCAGCAGGCGACGGGATAGCAATCAGCCCCAGCATTTT,CASRRRDSNQPQHF
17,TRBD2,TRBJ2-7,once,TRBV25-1,TGTGCCAGCAGTGCTTCTTTAGCGGGAGTTGCCGGTTACGAGCAGTACTTC,CASSASLAGVAGYEQYF
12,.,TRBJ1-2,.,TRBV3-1,TGTGCCAGCAGGACAGCAGACTATGGCTACACCTTC,CASRTADYGYTF
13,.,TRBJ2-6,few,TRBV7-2,TGTGCCAGCAGCCCACGGGACTTAAACGTCCTGACTTTC,CASSPRDLNVLTF
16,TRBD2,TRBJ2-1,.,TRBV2,TGTGCCAGCAGTGTCGGGGTAGCGGGGTCAGCTGATGAGCAGTTCTTC,CASSVGVAGSADEQFF
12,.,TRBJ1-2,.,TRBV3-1,TGTGCCAGCAGCCCTAAGTCCGTAGGCTACACCTTC,CASSPKSVGYTF
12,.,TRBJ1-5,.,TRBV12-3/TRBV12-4,TGTGCCAGCAGTAAGTTCAATCAGCCCCAGCATTTT,CASSKFNQPQHF
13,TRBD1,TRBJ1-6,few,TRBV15,TGTGCCACCGGACAGGGGCCGAATTCACCCCTCCACTTT,CATGQGPNSPLHF
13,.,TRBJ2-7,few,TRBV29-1,TGCAGCGTTGAAGAACGTGATACCTACGAGCAGTACTTC,CSVEERDTYEQYF
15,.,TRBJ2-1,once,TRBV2,TGTGCCCTCGAACAGCCAGGGGTCCATTACAATGAGCAGTTCTTC,CALEQPGVHYNEQFF
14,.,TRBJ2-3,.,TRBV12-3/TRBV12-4,TGTGCCAGCAATGTCAGAGTGGGAGCAGATACGCAGTATTTT,CASNVRVGADTQYF
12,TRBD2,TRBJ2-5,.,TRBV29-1,TGCAGCTACTCGGGGGGCCAAGAGACCCAGTACTTC,CSYSGGQETQYF
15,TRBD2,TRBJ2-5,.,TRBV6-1,TGTGCCAGCAGTAGCGGGACTACCTCCCGGCATGAGCAGTACTTC,CASSSGTTSRHEQYF
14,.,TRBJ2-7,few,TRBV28,TGTGCCAGCAGTTTGCAACAGGCCTCCTACGAGCAGTACTTC,CASSLQQASYEQYF
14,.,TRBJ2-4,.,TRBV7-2,TGTGCCAGCAGCTTAGACGTTGGGGGTAGCATTCAGTACTTC,CASSLDVGGSIQYF
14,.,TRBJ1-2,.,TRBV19,TGTGCCAGTAGTATCGGGGGAAGGGAAGATGGCTACACCTTC,CASSIGGREDGYTF
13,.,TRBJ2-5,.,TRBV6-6,TGTGCCAGCAGTTCGGATAGCTGGGAGACCCAGTACTTC,CASSSDSWETQYF
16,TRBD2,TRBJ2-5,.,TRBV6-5,TGTGCCAGCAGCCCCGGTGTTAGCGGGGGTGGTGAAACCCAGTACTTC,CASSPGVSGGGETQYF
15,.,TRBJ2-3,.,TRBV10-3,TGTGCCATCAGTGAGTCGAGGTCGAGCACAGATACGCAGTATTTT,CAISESRSSTDTQYF
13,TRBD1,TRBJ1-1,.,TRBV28,TGTGCCAGCATCCCGGGACAGGACACTGAAGCTTTCTTT,CASIPGQDTEAFF
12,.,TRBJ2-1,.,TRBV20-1,TGCAGTGCCGGGACCACCTACAATGAGCAGTTCTTC,CSAGTTYNEQFF
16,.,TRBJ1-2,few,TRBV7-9,TGTGCCAGCAGCCCAATAACACAGGGATTAAGGAATGGCTACACCTTC,CASSPITQGLRNGYTF
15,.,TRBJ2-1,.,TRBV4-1,TGCGCCAGCAGCCAAGGGACACCTGGAAACAATGAGCAGTTCTTC,CASSQGTPGNNEQFF
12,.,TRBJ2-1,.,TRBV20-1,TGCAGTGCTAGAGAGGAAGGGAATGAGCAGTTCTTC,CSAREEGNEQFF
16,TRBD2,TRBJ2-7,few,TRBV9,TGTGCCAGCAGCGTAGGGCTAGCGGGCGCATCGCTCGAGCAGTACTTC,CASSVGLAGASLEQYF